These 23 T cell receptor beta chains came from one sample sequenced in a study of cytomegalovirus exposure and HLA in healthy donors. The PCR made use of 60 Vbeta and 13 Jbeta primers. Data came from immunoSEQ multiplex PCR; TCRdb stores just in-frame clones and leaves some out. Found here are about 130,000 clones, 66% of them singletons; the top ten hold about 1.5%. Sequencing was carried out using PBMCs. The receptors come from a human donor in good health.

The chain links TRBV27 to TRBJ1-5, with 7 bases matching TRBD1. The junction had 1 base not matched to a gene; V was cut back by 2 bases and J by 6 bases. CDR1 MNHEY and CDR2 SMNVEV come from the germline V gene (reference sequence). CDR3 length equals 13 residues. The CDR3, as DNA: TGTGCCAGCAGTTTAAGACAGGGTCAGCCCCAGCATTTT. Protein: CASSLRQGQPQHF.

The rearrangement joins TRBV5-1 to TRBJ2-7; 14 bases are a match to TRBD2. The trim removed 4 bases at V and 5 bases at J, leaving 8 bases unmatched. In germline, CDR1 is SGHRS, CDR2 YFSETQ. The CDR3 sequence is 16 residues long. The DNA of the CDR3 is TGCGCCAGCAGCCCCGGACTAGCGGGAGGCGTCGACGAGCAGTACTTC. It translates to CASSPGLAGGVDEQYF.

The chain uses TRBV6-1 and TRBJ2-5, with TRBD1 matching over 7 bases. V trimming: 3 bases; J trimming: 4 bases; junction bases outside the gene matches: 5. The CDR3 covers 14 residues. Germline CDR1 is MNHNS and CDR2 is SASEGT. The CDR3 region has the DNA TGTGCCAGCAGTGATCAGACAGGGCGAGAGACCCAGTACTTC. Its translation: CASSDQTGRETQYF.

The gene calls are TRBV27 and TRBJ2-1; tentative D call: TRBD2 (6 bases). The CDR3 is made up of 15 amino acids. Trimming cost V 0 bases and J 8 bases, with 14 bases left between them. Germline V CDR1 and CDR2: MNHEY, SMNVEV (reference sequence). The DNA of the CDR3 is TGTGCCAGCAGTTTATCCGGGACTCACTGGGATGAGCAGTTCTTC. It codes for CASSLSGTHWDEQFF.

This chain connects TRBV7-2 to TRBJ2-3; D gene ambiguous. Germline assignment: CDR1 SGHTA and CDR2 FQGNSA. Trimming cost V 5 bases and J 5 bases, with 14 bases left between them. There are 14 residues in the CDR3. This CDR3 is CASSPPRFRDTQYF. CDR3 DNA: TGTGCCAGCAGCCCCCCTAGGTTTCGAGATACGCAGTATTTT. The complete variable domain, with remaining parts taken from reference TRBV7-2 and TRBJ2-3, reads GAGVSQSPSNKVTEKGKDVELRCDPISGHTALYWYRQSLGQGLEFLIYFQGNSAPDKSGLPSDRFSAERTGGSVSTLTIQRTQQEDSAVYLCASSPPRFRDTQYFGPGTRLTVL.

The chain couples TRBV19 to TRBJ2-1; 9 nucleotides line up with TRBD2. The V gene's germline CDR1 is LNHDA and CDR2 SQIVND (reference sequence). The CDR3 covers 18 residues. The V segment lost 4 bases and the J segment 3 bases; nucleotides outside the gene matches: 13. The CDR3 bases are TGTGCCAGTAGTAGAGTCCGGCTAGCGGGACAGCTCTACAATGAGCAGTTCTTC. It specifies CASSRVRLAGQLYNEQFF.

The chain links TRBV29-1 to TRBJ2-7; 10 bases agree with TRBD2. Germline V gene lookup returns CDR1 SQVTM and CDR2 ANQGSEA. V lost 4 bases to trimming and J lost 5 bases; unmatched junction nucleotides: 5. The CDR3 is 13 amino acids. The CDR3 sequence is CSVVRLAGDEQYF. The CDR3 DNA sequence: TGCAGCGTTGTGAGGCTAGCGGGAGACGAGCAGTACTTC.

This clone was detected only once. A junction end diverges from the germline sequence, so it may reflect a read error. J is TRBJ1-1 and V is TRBV29-1; TRBD1 aligns across 9 bases. CDR1 is SQVTM, CDR2 ANQGSEA, per germline. The CDR3 spans 13 residues. The CDR3: CSVEGTGDTEVFF. The CDR3, as DNA: TGCAGCGTTGAAGGGACAGGGGACACTGAAGTTTTCTTT.

This clone was observed a few times. Here the CDR3 DNA reads TGTGCCAGTCAGGGGGCGGGGGACGCTGAAGCTTTCTTT. Its protein is CASQGAGDAEAFF. J is TRBJ1-1 and V is TRBV6-1, with 8 bases lining up with TRBD1. CDR1 and CDR2 from the germline V gene are MNHNS and SASEGT. V gave up 9 bases and J gave up 6 bases; unmatched junction bases: 9. This CDR3 spans 13 amino acids.

The rearrangement uses TRBV5-4 and TRBJ1-4; weak D call: TRBD1 (5 bases). The CDR3 has 16 residues. Germline CDR1 and CDR2: SGHNT and YYREEE (reference sequence). The V gene lost 0 bases and the J gene lost 5 bases, with 14 bases spanning the gap. CDR3 protein: CASSLGGGLPNEKLFF. As DNA, the CDR3 is TGTGCCAGCAGCTTGGGGGGGGGACTCCCAAATGAAAAACTGTTTTTT.

This clone occurred once. The chain recombines TRBV7-2 with TRBJ1-3; D not resolved. CDR1 and CDR2 (germline): SGHTA, FQGNSA. CDR3 length equals 14 residues. The V end was cut by 4 bases, the J end by 1 base, with 8 bases between. DNA for the CDR3: TGTGCCAGCAGCTCGACACTGTCTGGAAACACCATATATTTT. Protein product: CASSSTLSGNTIYF.

This chain connects TRBV4-1 to TRBJ1-4; a possible D gene is TRBD1 (5 bases). The CDR3 consists of 14 residues. Trimming cost V 2 bases and J 5 bases, with 9 bases left between them. Germline CDR1 and CDR2: MGHRA and YSYEKL. This chain's CDR3 is CASSQTGGNEKLFF. The CDR3 bases are TGCGCCAGCAGCCAAACAGGAGGGAATGAAAAACTGTTTTTT.

The CDR3 sequence: CASSPLGEVFGTQYF. DNA for the CDR3: TGTGCCAGCAGCCCGTTGGGGGAGGTTTTCGGGACCCAGTACTTC. The chain carries TRBV11-2 and TRBJ2-5; D perhaps matches TRBD2 (6 bases). Germline values: CDR1 SGHAT, CDR2 FQNNGV. The CDR3 loop spans 15 amino acids. Trimming left V 5 bases short and J 7 bases short, with 20 bases between.

This chain connects TRBV29-1 to TRBJ2-3; no clear D. The germline V and J ends were trimmed by 7 bases and 4 bases, with 15 bases remaining between them. Per the germline V gene, CDR1 is SQVTM and CDR2 is ANQGSEA. The CDR3 is 13 amino acids. This CDR3 reads CSAEAPWSDTQYF. The DNA of the CDR3 is TGCAGCGCCGAGGCCCCGTGGTCAGATACGCAGTATTTT.

The chain recombines TRBV19 with TRBJ2-5, with a weak D call TRBD2 (5 bases). Germline V gene lookup returns CDR1 LNHDA and CDR2 SQIVND (reference sequence). The CDR3 totals 16 residues. Trimming removed 3 bases from V and 3 bases from J, with 17 bases in between. CDR3 coding DNA: TGTGCCAGTAGTATTACTGGACTCCTTGGGGAAGAGACCCAGTACTTC. Translated: CASSITGLLGEETQYF. The full variable domain, with the rest looked up from reference TRBV19 and TRBJ2-5, is DGGITQSPKYLFRKEGQNVTLSCEQNLNHDAMYWYRQDPGQGLRLIYYSQIVNDFQKGDIAEGYSVSREKKESFPLTVTSAQKNPTAFYLCASSITGLLGEETQYFGPGTRLLVL.

The V and J genes are TRBV4-1 and TRBJ2-7; a weak D match, TRBD2 (7 bases). Germline CDR1 and CDR2: MGHRA and YSYEKL. The CDR3 spans 15 residues. Trimming took off 0 bases at V and 0 bases at J, with 9 bases between the two ends. DNA of the CDR3: TGCGCCAGCAGCCAAGAGAGGGGGGGCTCCTACGAGCAGTACTTC. It is translated as CASSQERGGSYEQYF.

For the CDR3, the DNA is TGTGCCAGTAGTATAGATGGCAGGGGGGTAGCCCAAGAGACCCAGTACTTC. This translates into CASSIDGRGVAQETQYF. V usage is TRBV19 and J usage is TRBJ2-5, with D perhaps matching TRBD1 (7 bases). The V end lost 0 bases, the J end lost 1 base, and 15 bases lay between the germline ends. The CDR3 has 17 residues. CDR1 and CDR2 from the germline V gene are LNHDA and SQIVND (reference sequence).

V and J are TRBV18 and TRBJ2-5; tentative D call: TRBD2 (6 bases). CDR3 length equals 14 residues. Germline CDR1 reads KGHSH; CDR2 reads LQKENI. With 5 bases removed from V and 5 bases from J, the gap between germline ends came to 15 bases. CDR3 bases: TGTGCCAGCTCAAAACGACTAGGGATGGAGACCCAGTACTTC. It codes for CASSKRLGMETQYF.

On this clone: Other DNA sequences of this sample code for an identical CDR3. The rearrangement joins TRBV6-7 to TRBJ2-5; 12 bases match TRBD2. TRBV6-7 is marked as an open reading frame, function uncertain. V trimming: 5 bases; J trimming: 4 bases; junction bases outside the gene matches: 8. The CDR3 is 16 residues long. CDR3: CASSTGTTSGRETQYF. The CDR3 DNA is TGTGCCAGCAGTACAGGAACGACTAGCGGGAGAGAGACCCAGTACTTC.

The gene calls are TRBV5-1 and TRBJ2-4; D possibly corresponds to TRBD2 (7 bases). The CDR3 loop spans 15 amino acids. CDR1 and CDR2 (germline): SGHRS, YFSETQ. V lost 0 bases, J lost 3 bases, and 10 bases lay in between. The CDR3, as DNA: TGCGCCAGCAGCTTGGAAGGGGGGGGCAAAAACATTCAGTACTTC. Its protein product is CASSLEGGGKNIQYF.

The chain is built from TRBV7-9 and TRBJ2-7; 8 bases line up with TRBD1. This CDR3 is 15 amino acids long. Germline V gives CDR1 SEHNR, CDR2 FQNEAQ (reference sequence). Trimming at V came to 5 bases and at J to 1 base, leaving 7 bases not matched to a gene. As DNA, the CDR3 is TGTGCCAGCAGCACACGACAGGGGCTTTCCTACGAGCAGTACTTC. Translation gives CASSTRQGLSYEQYF.

The genes are TRBV10-3 and TRBJ1-1; D perhaps matches TRBD1 (5 bases). Germline V gives CDR1 ENHRY, CDR2 SYGVKD. The ends were cut back, 2 bases at V and 4 bases at J, with 11 bases in the middle. The CDR3 has 14 amino acids. The CDR3, as DNA: TGTGCCATCAGTGAGATTGGGCAGGGCACTGAAGCTTTCTTT. It translates to CAISEIGQGTEAFF.

The chain's CDR3 is CASKARDGGTEAFF. The CDR3 coding sequence is TGCGCCAGCAAGGCCCGGGACGGGGGGACTGAAGCTTTCTTT. This sequence joins TRBV5-1 and TRBJ1-1; a possible D gene is TRBD1 (5 bases). Looked up from germline, CDR1 is SGHRS and CDR2 is YFSETQ. CDR3 size: 14 residues. V was cut by 6 bases and J by 5 bases, with 17 bases left in between.